The T cell receptor (beta chain) described here comes from a study of neurological immune-mediated disorders. This clonotype occurred many times. Per the germline V gene, CDR1 is MNHEY and CDR2 is SMNVEV (reference sequence). V was trimmed by 5 bases and J by 0 bases, leaving 7 bases between them. This CDR3 has 13 amino acids. Synthesis of cDNA used 5'RACE (with 10-nucleotide random UMIs). TCRdb reprocessed the 5' RACE reads with MiXCR, giving one entry per CDR3 protein. The sample contains over 45,000 distinct CDR3 sequences, 3% of which appear only once. Sequenced input: PBMCs. V usage is TRBV27 and J usage is TRBJ2-5; no reliable D call. The source of this sequence is a woman aged 50 to 60 with multiple sclerosis. The CDR3 DNA sequence: TGTGCCAGCAGTCGACGGAACCAAGAGACCCAGTACTTC. Protein sequence: CASSRRNQETQYF.